A single sample is the source of the 30 T cell receptor beta chains below, sequenced in a study of beta chain features in type 1 diabetes. Study-wide findings and caveats: All four CD4+ subsets from Type 1 diabetes patients carried moderately but significantly shorter TCRB CDR3s.

TCRB transcripts that were expressed got sequenced, as all of the isolated RNA had been reverse transcribed. The table came from immunoSEQ multiplex PCR; TCRdb's copy has only in-frame clones and leaves some out. The data hold around 70,000 clones, with almost 50% observed a single time. The antigens these receptors bind are not known. The sample was central memory CD4+ T cells from blood. The receptors were sampled from a man aged 30 to 39 with type 1 diabetes.

The V gene is TRBV18, the J gene TRBJ1-1; D unclear. The CDR3 is 14 residues long. Germline assignment: CDR1 KGHSH and CDR2 LQKENI. The V end lost 3 bases, the J end lost 2 bases, and 10 bases lay between the germline ends. The CDR3 reads CASSPSGENTEAFF. In nucleotides, the CDR3 is TGTGCCAGCTCACCCTCCGGAGAAAACACTGAAGCTTTCTTT.

This clone was observed a few times. This CDR3 reads CASYPSPGQGLHEQFF. CDR3 nucleotide sequence: TGTGCCAGCTACCCAAGCCCCGGACAGGGTCTGCATGAGCAGTTCTTC. The chain recombines TRBV25-1 with TRBJ2-1; 8 positions match TRBD1. Trimming took 8 bases from V and 8 from J; bases not matched to a gene: 17. This CDR3 is built from 16 residues. Germline V lookup: CDR1 MGHDK, CDR2 SYGVNS.

V is TRBV5-8 and J is TRBJ1-2; 9 nucleotides match TRBD1. Looked up from germline, CDR1 is SGHTS and CDR2 is YDEGEE. The CDR3 is 15 residues long. V trimming: 0 bases; J trimming: 5 bases; junction bases outside the gene matches: 5. The CDR3 reads CASSLGGQGRYGYTF. CDR3 nucleotides: TGTGCCAGCAGCTTGGGGGGACAGGGAAGATATGGCTACACCTTC.

Remarks on this clone: The same CDR3 is also encoded by other DNA sequences in this sample. The chain employs TRBV7-2 and TRBJ2-7, with 9 nucleotides matching TRBD1. The V segment lost 4 bases and the J segment 3 bases; nucleotides outside the gene matches: 1. The CDR3 loop spans 13 amino acids. CDR1 SGHTA and CDR2 FQGNSA come from the germline V gene. CDR3 sequence reads: CASSSTGGYEQYF. The CDR3, as DNA: TGTGCCAGCAGCTCGACAGGGGGCTACGAGCAGTACTTC.

The chain uses TRBV7-9 and TRBJ2-7, with D possibly matching TRBD1 (6 bases). V was pared by 5 bases and J by 6 bases, with 20 bases between. The CDR3 loop spans 15 amino acids. Germline V lookup: CDR1 SEHNR, CDR2 FQNEAQ (reference sequence). The CDR3: CASSRPQGPTSEQYF. DNA for the CDR3: TGTGCCAGCAGCCGGCCCCAGGGGCCTACGAGCGAGCAGTACTTC.

The rearrangement joins TRBV7-2 to TRBJ1-5; D perhaps matches TRBD1 (5 bases). V lost 5 bases, J lost 3 bases, and 14 bases lay in between. CDR3 size: 15 residues. Germline V gene lookup returns CDR1 SGHTA and CDR2 FQGNSA. CDR3 loop: CASSPGGMINQPQHF. CDR3 sequence (DNA): TGTGCCAGCAGCCCCGGGGGGATGATCAATCAGCCCCAGCATTTT.

The rearrangement uses TRBV27 and TRBJ2-7, with D possibly TRBD1 on 6 matching bases. This CDR3 is built from 17 residues. V lost 5 bases to trimming and J lost 5 bases, with 25 bases between them. CDR1 is MNHEY, CDR2 SMNVEV, per germline (reference sequence). The CDR3 loop is CASSPMAVAQQGHEQYF. Written as DNA, the CDR3 is TGTGCCAGCAGTCCTATGGCGGTGGCCCAACAGGGCCACGAGCAGTACTTC.

This sequence joins TRBV2 and TRBJ1-1; TRBD1 matches 8 bases. The CDR3 covers 12 residues. Germline CDR1 SNHLY, CDR2 FYNNEI. The V and J ends lost 10 bases and 6 bases, in that order; junction bases with no gene match: 7. The CDR3 loop is CAIKDRVAEAFF. For the CDR3, the DNA is TGTGCCATCAAGGACAGGGTTGCTGAAGCTTTCTTT.

The chain has TRBV10-1 and TRBJ1-5; no clear D. The V end lost 3 bases, the J end lost 5 bases, and 14 bases lay between the germline ends. The CDR3 loop spans 15 amino acids. The germline gives CDR1 WNHNN, CDR2 SYGVQD (reference sequence). CDR3 loop: CASSDTGREDQPQHF. The CDR3 DNA reads as TGCGCCAGCAGTGACACGGGGAGGGAGGATCAGCCCCAGCATTTT.

This clone was seen a few times. This rearrangement joins TRBV11-2 to TRBJ2-1, with D tentatively TRBD2 (6 bases). The germline V and J ends were trimmed by 6 bases and 9 bases, with 15 bases remaining between them. The CDR3 totals 13 residues. CDR1 and CDR2 (germline): SGHAT, FQNNGV. CDR3 in amino acids: CASRIRLGAEQFF. DNA of the CDR3: TGTGCCAGCAGAATCCGACTAGGTGCTGAGCAGTTCTTC.

V is TRBV5-1 and J is TRBJ2-6; D is possibly TRBD1 (6 bases). Looked up from germline, CDR1 is SGHRS and CDR2 is YFSETQ. V lost 4 bases and J lost 0, with 11 bases in between. The CDR3 spans 16 residues. CDR3 DNA sequence: TGCGCCAGCAGCATAACAGGGCTCTCTGGGGCCAACGTCCTGACTTTC. Translated, it gives CASSITGLSGANVLTF.

The genes are TRBV7-2 and TRBJ1-4; D perhaps matches TRBD1 (6 bases). Germline CDR1 is SGHTA and CDR2 is FQGNSA. The CDR3 is 13 residues long. Deletions cut 5 bases from V and 8 bases from J, with 12 bases between. The CDR3 region has the DNA TGTGCCAGCAGCCTAGTCAGGGGCGAAAAACTGTTTTTT. It codes for CASSLVRGEKLFF.

This chain connects TRBV5-1 to TRBJ1-5, with no clear D. This CDR3 contains 14 residues. Trimming took 0 bases from V and 7 from J, leaving 11 bases between them. Germline V gene sequence: CDR1 SGHRS, CDR2 YFSETQ. CDR3: CASSLDHPRQPQHF. DNA of the CDR3: TGCGCCAGCAGCTTGGACCATCCTAGGCAGCCCCAGCATTTT.

In DNA form, the CDR3 reads TGTGCCTGGAGTGTAAGAGGCCCGGAAGCTTTCTTT. Its translation: CAWSVRGPEAFF. This chain links TRBV30 with TRBJ1-1; D gene uncertain. V lost 0 bases and J lost 8, with 10 bases in between. CDR1 GTSNPN and CDR2 SVGIG come from the germline V gene (reference sequence). This CDR3 contains 12 residues.

V gene TRBV6-4 combines with J gene TRBJ1-1; maybe TRBD1 (5 bases). The CDR3 runs to 13 residues. CDR1 MRHNA and CDR2 SNTAGT come from the germline V gene. V dropped 6 bases and J dropped 1 base, with 9 bases sitting between them. CDR3 protein: CASRGDRNTEAFF. The DNA of the CDR3 is TGTGCCAGCAGAGGCGACAGGAACACTGAAGCTTTCTTT.

In this sample, this clone turned up a few times. The chain combines TRBV6-5 with TRBJ1-6; D remains unclear. The V gene lost 4 bases and the J gene lost 8 bases, with 6 bases spanning the gap. The V gene's germline CDR1 is MNHEY and CDR2 SVGAGI. The CDR3 has 12 residues. The CDR3 DNA reads as TGTGCCAGCAGTTCCCGGGATTCACCCCTCCACTTT. Amino acids: CASSSRDSPLHF.

This clone was picked up a small number of times. The genes are TRBV7-2 and TRBJ2-4; D possibly corresponds to TRBD2 (6 bases). This CDR3 comprises 13 residues. Per germline, CDR1 SGHTA and CDR2 FQGNSA. The V gene lost 1 base and the J gene lost 8 bases, with 9 bases spanning the gap. CDR3 protein: CASSLGREDIQYF. CDR3 sequence (DNA): TGTGCCAGCAGCTTAGGCAGGGAGGACATTCAGTACTTC.

The V gene is TRBV30, the J gene TRBJ1-5; TRBD1 might be the D (6 bases). Germline V lookup: CDR1 GTSNPN, CDR2 SVGIG (reference sequence). The CDR3 spans 15 residues. The V end lost 3 bases, the J end lost 1 base, and 13 bases lay between the germline ends. In nucleotides, the CDR3 is TGTGCCTGGAGCCTCGGGGGGGCGAGCAATCAGCCCCAGCATTTT. This gives the protein CAWSLGGASNQPQHF. Looking up the rest from reference TRBV30 and TRBJ1-5 gives the full variable domain: SQTIHQWPATLVQPVGSPLSLECTVEGTSNPNLYWYRQAAGRGLQLLFYSVGIGQISSEVPQNLSASRPQDRQFILSSKKLLLSDSGFYLCAWSLGGASNQPQHFGDGTRLSIL.

This clone occurred a few times. This chain uses TRBV4-1 with TRBJ2-2; possibly TRBD2 for D (5 bases). Germline CDR1 is MGHRA and CDR2 is YSYEKL. The CDR3 contains 16 residues. Between the trimmed V and J ends, which lost 3 bases and 0 bases, there was a span of 11 bases. CDR3 protein: CASSQRAGTNTGELFF. Here the CDR3 DNA reads TGCGCCAGCAGCCAGCGGGCGGGTACGAACACCGGGGAGCTGTTTTTT.

This rearrangement joins TRBV2 to TRBJ2-1, with 10 bases lining up with TRBD2. This CDR3 region has 15 residues. Germline V CDR1 and CDR2: SNHLY, FYNNEI. Unmatched junction bases numbered 3, after V lost 2 bases and J lost 5 bases. The CDR3 nucleotides are TGTGCCAGCAGTGAAAGGCTAGCGGGAGACAATGAGCAGTTCTTC. This codes for CASSERLAGDNEQFF.

The V call is TRBV6-4, the J call TRBJ1-1, with TRBD1 identical over 8 bases. Trimming took 3 bases from V and 6 from J; bases not matched to a gene: 3. CDR1 and CDR2 (germline): MRHNA, SNTAGT. This CDR3 comprises 13 residues. Here the CDR3 DNA reads TGTGCCAGCAGTGAACAGGGGGGCGCTGAAGCTTTCTTT. Translated: CASSEQGGAEAFF.

This clone was detected only a few times. The chain is built from TRBV30 and TRBJ2-1; 8 nucleotides align to TRBD2. Unmatched junction bases numbered 1, after V lost 6 bases and J lost 0 bases. Germline loops: CDR1 GTSNPN, CDR2 SVGIG (reference sequence). The CDR3 consists of 13 residues. Here the CDR3 reads CACSGSSYNEQFF. The CDR3 region has the DNA TGTGCCTGCAGCGGGAGCTCCTACAATGAGCAGTTCTTC.

The V call is TRBV25-1, the J call TRBJ2-3; 11 nucleotides agree with TRBD2. This CDR3 comprises 16 residues. Germline loops: CDR1 MGHDK, CDR2 SYGVNS. J was trimmed by 4 bases and V by 5 bases; bases with no gene match: 8. CDR3 DNA sequence: TGTGCCAGCAGTTCCTTTAGCGGGGGGGGGTCAGATACGCAGTATTTT. Its translation is CASSSFSGGGSDTQYF.

This clone was counted between two and nine times. This chain joins TRBV5-1 and TRBJ2-5; D unresolved. This CDR3 has 14 residues. The V end was cut by 0 bases, the J end by 4 bases, with 10 bases between. CDR1 and CDR2 (germline): SGHRS, YFSETQ. The CDR3 bases are TGCGCCAGCAGCTTGGTCGGCGGTGGAGAGACCCAGTACTTC. Amino acid sequence: CASSLVGGGETQYF.

The V and J genes are TRBV7-8 and TRBJ2-6; no reliable D call. The CDR3 covers 15 residues. Deletions cut 5 bases from V and 0 bases from J, with 8 bases between. Germline V gives CDR1 SGHVS, CDR2 FQNEAQ. CDR3 in amino acids: CASSLAASGANVLTF. The CDR3 coding sequence is TGTGCCAGCAGCCTGGCCGCCTCTGGGGCCAACGTCCTGACTTTC.

This clone appeared a few times. The rearrangement joins TRBV6-5 to TRBJ1-5; D might be TRBD1 (5 bases). Germline values: CDR1 MNHEY, CDR2 SVGAGI. The CDR3 sequence is 14 residues long. Between the trimmed V and J ends, which lost 5 bases and 3 bases, there was a span of 11 bases. Here the CDR3 reads CASSLDSLNQPQHF. As DNA, the CDR3 is TGTGCCAGCAGTCTTGACAGCCTCAATCAGCCCCAGCATTTT.

J is TRBJ1-6 and V is TRBV5-1, with 8 bases that match TRBD1. With V trimmed by 5 bases and J by 7 bases, 5 bases remained unmatched. The CDR3 totals 14 residues. The germline V gene encodes CDR1 SGHRS and CDR2 YFSETQ. CDR3 amino acids: CASSQQGDNSPLHF. The CDR3 nucleotides are TGCGCCAGCAGTCAACAGGGGGACAATTCACCCCTCCACTTT. Based on the CDR3 plus reference TRBV5-1 and TRBJ1-6, the full variable domain is KAGVTQTPRYLIKTRGQQVTLSCSPISGHRSVSWYQQTPGQGLQFLFEYFSETQRNKGNFPGRFSGRQFSNSRSEMNVSTLELGDSALYLCASSQQGDNSPLHFGNGTRLTVT.

V and J are TRBV6-5 and TRBJ2-4, with TRBD1 matching over 7 bases. The CDR3 runs to 13 residues. The V gene end was trimmed by 5 bases and the J gene end by 10 bases; junction bases not matched to a gene: 8. The germline CDR1 and CDR2 sequences are MNHEY and SVGAGI. The CDR3 spells CASSPLDRTIQYF. CDR3 sequence (DNA): TGTGCCAGCAGTCCTCTGGACAGGACGATTCAGTACTTC.

The sample holds a few counts of this clone. The chain employs TRBV30 and TRBJ2-7, with 8 bases aligning to TRBD1. This CDR3 is 15 amino acids long. The germline V gene encodes CDR1 GTSNPN and CDR2 SVGIG (reference sequence). Trimming cost V 0 bases and J 3 bases; bases outside gene matches: 7. The CDR3 protein is CAWSVAGTGLYEQYF. The CDR3 DNA follows: TGTGCCTGGAGTGTAGCCGGGACAGGTCTCTACGAGCAGTACTTC.

This sequence joins TRBV2 and TRBJ1-2; D possibly corresponds to TRBD1 (6 bases). Per the germline V gene, CDR1 is SNHLY and CDR2 is FYNNEI. V shed 6 bases and J shed 2 bases, with 16 bases lying between them. The CDR3 is 15 amino acids. For the CDR3, the DNA is TGTGCCAGCAGCATATCACCAGGGGTCAACTATGGCTACACCTTC. Residues: CASSISPGVNYGYTF.